The next 25 T cell receptor beta chains were all read from a single sample in a study of cytomegalovirus exposure and HLA in healthy donors. Both 60 Vbeta primers and 13 Jbeta primers went into the PCR. Sequencing used immunoSEQ multiplex PCR; TCRdb keeps in-frame clones, though not all of them. This table lists about 200,000 clones. Sequencing was done on a sample of PBMCs. These receptors all come from a man aged 25 to 45 in good health and CMV-seronegative.

V usage is TRBV6-5 and J usage is TRBJ2-5, with a weak D call TRBD2 (6 bases). Trimming left V 6 bases short and J 7 bases short, with 18 bases between. There are 14 residues in the CDR3. From germline, CDR1 is MNHEY and CDR2 SVGAGI. The CDR3 nucleotides read TGTGCCAGCAGCACTGGGACCCGGGGAGGGACCCAGTACTTC. As protein: CASSTGTRGGTQYF.

The chain combines TRBV10-3 with TRBJ2-5; D uncertain. The closer fit of TRBJ2-7 to the DNA end suggests the J call may be wrong. Germline V CDR1 and CDR2: ENHRY, SYGVKD. The CDR3 extends over 11 amino acids. The CDR3 coding sequence is TGTGCCTCCCGACAAGCTCACGAGCAGTACTTC. Protein sequence: CASRQAHEQYF.

V is TRBV10-1 and J is TRBJ2-3, with 8 bases identical to TRBD1. CDR1 is WNHNN, CDR2 SYGVQD, per germline (reference sequence). V was clipped by 0 bases and J by 3 bases; unmatched bases: 14. This CDR3 comprises 19 residues. As DNA, the CDR3 is TGCGCCAGCAGTGAGTCGATTGGGCGCAGGGGGCGCGAGACAGATACGCAGTATTTT. This gives the protein CASSESIGRRGRETDTQYF.

V is TRBV7-9 and J is TRBJ1-2; D is unresolved. V was trimmed by 5 bases and J by 7 bases, leaving 8 bases between them. There are 11 residues in the CDR3. In germline, CDR1 is SEHNR, CDR2 FQNEAQ (reference sequence). This CDR3 is CASSPSRGYTF. CDR3 nucleotides: TGTGCCAGCAGCCCGTCTCGTGGCTACACCTTC.

The J gene is TRBJ1-1, the V gene TRBV7-9, with D possibly matching TRBD1 (5 bases). In germline, CDR1 is SEHNR, CDR2 FQNEAQ (reference sequence). Trimming took off 0 bases at V and 5 bases at J, with 13 bases between the two ends. The CDR3 runs 15 residues. The CDR3 DNA is TGTGCCAGCAGCTTAGCGGAGGGGCGCCGGACTGAAGCTTTCTTT. Translation gives CASSLAEGRRTEAFF.

V and J are TRBV9 and TRBJ2-3; D unresolved. The CDR3 is 12 residues long. Germline V lookup: CDR1 SGDLS, CDR2 YYNGEE. V gave up 7 bases and J gave up 5 bases, with 11 bases separating them. CDR3 loop: CASGQSGDTQYF. CDR3 sequence (DNA): TGTGCCAGCGGGCAGAGTGGAGATACGCAGTATTTT.

This chain connects TRBV19 to TRBJ1-2; 9 bases line up with TRBD1. Germline V gene data show CDR1 as LNHDA and CDR2 as SQIVND (reference sequence). V lost 4 bases, J lost 0 bases, and 15 bases stayed unmatched. This CDR3 spans 19 amino acids. The CDR3 region has the DNA TGTGCCAGTAGTAAGTTACAGGGGGCTATCTTACGGCCTAACTATGGCTACACCTTC. Its translation is CASSKLQGAILRPNYGYTF.

The V call is TRBV27, the J call TRBJ2-2; 12 bases map to TRBD2. CDR1 is MNHEY and CDR2 is SMNVEV in the germline V gene (reference sequence). The trim removed 2 bases at V and 8 bases at J, leaving 15 bases unmatched. The CDR3 is 19 residues long. The DNA for the CDR3 is TGTGCCAGCAGTTTAGAATCCCCTAGCGGGAGGGCCTATGTTGGGGAGCTGTTTTTT. The encoded protein is CASSLESPSGRAYVGELFF.

The chain joins TRBV7-9 to TRBJ2-1, with 13 bases lining up with TRBD2. The germline V gene has CDR1 SEHNR and CDR2 FQNEAQ (reference sequence). The CDR3 has 18 residues. Trimming cost V 5 bases and J 7 bases; bases outside gene matches: 14. The CDR3 nucleotides read TGTGCCAGCAGCCCAACTAGCGGGAGGGCCGTTGGGAGTAATGAGCAGTTCTTC. Its translation: CASSPTSGRAVGSNEQFF.

V and J are TRBV7-3 and TRBJ2-7; 14 positions agree with TRBD2. This CDR3 spans 15 amino acids. Trimming at V came to 5 bases and at J to 4 bases, leaving 4 bases not matched to a gene. The germline CDR1 and CDR2 sequences are SGHTA and FQGTGA. CDR3 region: CASSLGLAGDYEQYF. Here the CDR3 DNA reads TGTGCCAGCAGCCTGGGACTAGCGGGAGATTACGAGCAGTACTTC.

J is TRBJ2-3 and V is TRBV2; maybe TRBD1 (6 bases). Deletions cut 4 bases from V and 0 bases from J, with 11 bases between. Looked up from germline, CDR1 is SNHLY and CDR2 is FYNNEI. This CDR3 contains 15 residues. The CDR3 protein is CASSGDTSSTDTQYF. As DNA, the CDR3 is TGTGCCAGCAGTGGGGACACTTCTAGCACAGATACGCAGTATTTT.

The V call is TRBV6-5, the J call TRBJ2-5; 7 positions agree with TRBD1. V lost 6 bases to trimming and J lost 0 bases; unmatched junction nucleotides: 4. The CDR3 has 14 amino acids. CDR1 and CDR2 (germline): MNHEY, SVGAGI. As DNA, the CDR3 is TGTGCCAGCAGACTAGGGACAGACCAAGAGACCCAGTACTTC. Translated: CASRLGTDQETQYF.

This chain links TRBV28 with TRBJ1-1, with D hard to call. V shed 5 bases and J shed 2 bases, with 9 bases lying between them. Germline V lookup: CDR1 MDHEN, CDR2 SYDVKM. CDR3 size: 13 residues. CDR3 sequence (DNA): TGTGCCAGCAGTGTTCCGAGAAACACTGAAGCTTTCTTT. It encodes CASSVPRNTEAFF.

The rearrangement links TRBV6-5 to TRBJ2-3; D perhaps matches TRBD2 (5 bases). V lost 6 bases and J lost 4, with 17 bases in between. Germline CDR1 is MNHEY and CDR2 is SVGAGI. The CDR3 is made up of 15 amino acids. The CDR3: CASSRLGAGADTQYF. For the CDR3, the DNA is TGTGCCAGCAGCCGGCTTGGCGCCGGGGCAGATACGCAGTATTTT.

The V call is TRBV7-2, the J call TRBJ1-1; TRBD1 matches at 7 bases. V lost 5 bases, J lost 3 bases, and 9 bases stayed unmatched. Germline CDR1 and CDR2: SGHTA and FQGNSA. This CDR3 comprises 15 residues. The CDR3 region is CASSTRQGLDTEAFF. The CDR3, as DNA: TGTGCCAGCAGCACCCGACAGGGTTTGGACACTGAAGCTTTCTTT. The full variable domain, completed using reference TRBV7-2 and TRBJ1-1, is GAGVSQSPSNKVTEKGKDVELRCDPISGHTALYWYRQSLGQGLEFLIYFQGNSAPDKSGLPSDRFSAERTGGSVSTLTIQRTQQEDSAVYLCASSTRQGLDTEAFFGQGTRLTVV.

The chain links TRBV6-5 to TRBJ2-5, with 8 bases that match TRBD1. The closer fit of TRBJ2-7 to the DNA end suggests the J call may be wrong. The CDR3 has 15 amino acids. CDR1 and CDR2 (germline): MNHEY, SVGAGI. The CDR3 DNA sequence: TGTGCCAGCAGCACCCGACCCGACAGGGGCCACGAGCAGTACTTC. Its translation is CASSTRPDRGHEQYF.

Comment on this clone: Other DNA sequences within the sample encode an identical CDR3. The rearrangement uses TRBV12-5 and TRBJ1-5; no firm D call. CDR3 length: 14 amino acids. The germline V gene encodes CDR1 LGHNT and CDR2 FRNRAP. Trimming took 6 bases from V and 0 from J, leaving 9 bases between them. CDR3 amino acids: CASGGVYSNQPQHF. CDR3 coding DNA: TGTGCTAGTGGCGGAGTCTATAGCAATCAGCCCCAGCATTTT.

V gene TRBV11-2 combines with J gene TRBJ2-6; D perhaps matches TRBD2 (5 bases). Deletions cut 4 bases from V and 5 bases from J, with 15 bases between. The CDR3 covers 16 residues. Germline-derived CDR1 and CDR2 are SGHAT and FQNNGV. CDR3 region: CASSYGISVRANVLTF. CDR3 nucleotides: TGTGCCAGCAGCTACGGGATATCCGTCCGGGCCAACGTCCTGACTTTC.

This rearrangement joins TRBV5-1 to TRBJ2-1; 10 bases align to TRBD1. This CDR3 region has 15 residues. Germline values: CDR1 SGHRS, CDR2 YFSETQ. The trim removed 0 bases at V and 10 bases at J, leaving 7 bases unmatched. This CDR3 reads CASSLEGQGPQEQFF. CDR3 in DNA: TGCGCCAGCAGCTTGGAGGGACAGGGGCCCCAGGAGCAGTTCTTC.

The rearrangement links TRBV27 to TRBJ1-1; 7 bases align to TRBD1. In germline, CDR1 is MNHEY, CDR2 SMNVEV (reference sequence). The V gene end was trimmed by 0 bases and the J gene end by 1 base; junction bases not matched to a gene: 11. The CDR3 totals 18 residues. In DNA, the CDR3 is TGTGCCAGCAGTTTATCGAGGAACAGGGGAGCTTGGAACACTGAAGCTTTCTTT. Protein product: CASSLSRNRGAWNTEAFF.

V usage is TRBV30 and J usage is TRBJ2-5, with 7 bases fitting TRBD2. The CDR3 runs 13 residues. Unmatched junction bases numbered 4, after V lost 1 base and J lost 5 bases. Germline CDR1 reads GTSNPN; CDR2 reads SVGIG (reference sequence). In nucleotides, the CDR3 is TGTGCCTGGAGTGGGGGGGGAGTGGAGACCCAGTACTTC. The encoded protein is CAWSGGGVETQYF.

The chain recombines TRBV19 with TRBJ2-2; D may be TRBD2 (6 bases). Germline V CDR1 and CDR2: LNHDA, SQIVND (reference sequence). Trimming pared 7 bases from V and 1 base from J, leaving 10 bases between. The CDR3 loop spans 14 amino acids. This CDR3 is CASIPGLNTGELFF. In DNA form, the CDR3 reads TGTGCCAGTATCCCGGGACTGAACACCGGGGAGCTGTTTTTT.

V usage is TRBV5-1 and J usage is TRBJ2-7; TRBD2 matches 7 bases. Looked up from germline, CDR1 is SGHRS and CDR2 is YFSETQ. This CDR3 region has 18 residues. Trimming removed 1 base from V and 2 bases from J; junction bases left unmatched: 15. The CDR3 region has the DNA TGCGCCAGCAGCTTGTTTCCCCCTTCCGGGAGGACCACCTACGAGCAGTACTTC. It encodes CASSLFPPSGRTTYEQYF.

The chain links TRBV7-7 to TRBJ2-5; 8 bases agree with TRBD1. The CDR3 has 16 residues. The J segment lost 2 bases and the V segment lost 5 bases, leaving 10 bases of the junction unmatched. CDR1 SSHAT and CDR2 FNYEAQ come from the germline V gene (reference sequence). This CDR3 reads CASSPRTGWLQETQYF. The CDR3 region has the DNA TGTGCCAGCAGCCCCCGGACAGGGTGGCTTCAAGAGACCCAGTACTTC.

The chain recombines TRBV7-3 with TRBJ1-2; 9 bases agree with TRBD1. The CDR3 has 13 amino acids. V was pared by 2 bases and J by 5 bases, with 0 bases of the junction left unmatched. Germline values: CDR1 SGHTA, CDR2 FQGTGA. CDR3 nucleotides: TGTGCCAGCAGCTTAGGACAGGGGTATGGCTACACCTTC. The encoded protein is CASSLGQGYGYTF.